What follows is one TCR beta chain and its context. The sample originates from a study of blood T cell repertoires in COVID-19. Study information: COVID-19 samples collected from the United States, Italy and Spain covered acute and convalescent phases. T cells, B-cell-depleted T cells, or PBMCs provided the cDNA or gDNA that served as material.

V was clipped by 0 bases and J by 4 bases; unmatched bases: 6. The CDR3 has 16 amino acids. Germline V gene lookup returns CDR1 SGHRS and CDR2 YFSETQ. Per the study methods: Reference gene primer amplification yielded estimated nucleated cell counts. Assay: immunoSEQ multiplex PCR; the TCRdb copy retains only in-frame clones and omits some. V and J calls and clone size come straight from that table; D and trimming were deduced from the DNA. The sample lists fewer than 100,000 clones, about 83% occurring once. This receptor was identified in a human donor in a cohort sampled during active COVID-19. The sequencing sample was made of peripheral blood. The V call is TRBV5-1, the J call TRBJ2-1; 8 bases fit TRBD1. CDR3 region: CASSLGGTGGYNEQFF. CDR3 coding DNA: TGCGCCAGCAGCTTGGGCGGGACAGGAGGGTACAATGAGCAGTTCTTC.